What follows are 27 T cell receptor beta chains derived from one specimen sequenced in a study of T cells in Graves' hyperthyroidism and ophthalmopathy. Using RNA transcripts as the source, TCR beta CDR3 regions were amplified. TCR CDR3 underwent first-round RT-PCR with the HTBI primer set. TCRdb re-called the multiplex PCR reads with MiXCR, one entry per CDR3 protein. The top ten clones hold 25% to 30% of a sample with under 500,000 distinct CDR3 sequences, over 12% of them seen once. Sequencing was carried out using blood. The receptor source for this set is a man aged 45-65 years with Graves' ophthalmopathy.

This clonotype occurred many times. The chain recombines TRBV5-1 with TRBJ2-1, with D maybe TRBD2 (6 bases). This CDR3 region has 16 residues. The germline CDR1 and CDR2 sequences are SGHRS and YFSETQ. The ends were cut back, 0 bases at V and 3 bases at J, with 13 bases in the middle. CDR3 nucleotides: TGCGCCAGCAGCTTGGGTGCGACTAGGCTCTACAATGAGCAGTTCTTC. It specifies CASSLGATRLYNEQFF. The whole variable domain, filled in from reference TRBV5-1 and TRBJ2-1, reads KAGVTQTPRYLIKTRGQQVTLSCSPISGHRSVSWYQQTPGQGLQFLFEYFSETQRNKGNFPGRFSGRQFSNSRSEMNVSTLELGDSALYLCASSLGATRLYNEQFFGPGTRLTVL.

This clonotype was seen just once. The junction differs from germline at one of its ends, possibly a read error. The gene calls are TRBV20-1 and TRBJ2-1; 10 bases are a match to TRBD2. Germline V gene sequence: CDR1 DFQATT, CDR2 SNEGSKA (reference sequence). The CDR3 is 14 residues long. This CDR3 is CSASSSGLAVERFF. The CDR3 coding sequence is TGCAGTGCTAGTAGCTCCGGACTAGCGGTTGAGCGGTTCTTC.

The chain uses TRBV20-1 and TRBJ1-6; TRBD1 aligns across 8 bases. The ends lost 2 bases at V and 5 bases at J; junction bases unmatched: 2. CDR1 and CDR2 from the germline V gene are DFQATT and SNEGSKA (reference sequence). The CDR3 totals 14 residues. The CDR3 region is CSARKDRDNSPLHF. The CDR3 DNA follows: TGCAGTGCTAGAAAGGACAGGGATAATTCACCCCTCCACTTT.

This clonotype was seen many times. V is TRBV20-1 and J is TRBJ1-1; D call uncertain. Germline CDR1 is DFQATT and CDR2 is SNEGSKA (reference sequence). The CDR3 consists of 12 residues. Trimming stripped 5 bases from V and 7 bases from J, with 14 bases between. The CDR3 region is CSAEGSHGEAFF. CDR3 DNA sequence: TGCAGTGCTGAAGGGTCCCACGGTGAAGCTTTCTTT.

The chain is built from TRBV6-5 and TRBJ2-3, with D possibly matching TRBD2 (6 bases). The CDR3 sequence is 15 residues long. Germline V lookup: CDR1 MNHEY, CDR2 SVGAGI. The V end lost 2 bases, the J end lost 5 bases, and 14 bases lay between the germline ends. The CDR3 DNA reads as TGTGCCAGCAGTTACATGGGGCTAGCGCAAGATACGCAGTATTTT. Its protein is CASSYMGLAQDTQYF.

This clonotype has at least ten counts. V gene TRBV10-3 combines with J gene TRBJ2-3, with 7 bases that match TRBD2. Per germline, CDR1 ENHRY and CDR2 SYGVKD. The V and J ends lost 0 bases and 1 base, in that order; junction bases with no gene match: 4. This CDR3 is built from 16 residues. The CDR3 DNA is TGTGCCATCAGTGAGTCGACTAGCATTGGCACAGATACGCAGTATTTT. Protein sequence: CAISESTSIGTDTQYF.

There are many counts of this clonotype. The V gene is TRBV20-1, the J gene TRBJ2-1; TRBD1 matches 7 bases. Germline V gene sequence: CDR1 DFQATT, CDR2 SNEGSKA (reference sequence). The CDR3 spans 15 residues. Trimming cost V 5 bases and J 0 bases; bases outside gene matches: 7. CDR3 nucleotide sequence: TGCAGTGCTCCTAAAGGGGGCAGCTCCTACAATGAGCAGTTCTTC. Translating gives CSAPKGGSSYNEQFF.

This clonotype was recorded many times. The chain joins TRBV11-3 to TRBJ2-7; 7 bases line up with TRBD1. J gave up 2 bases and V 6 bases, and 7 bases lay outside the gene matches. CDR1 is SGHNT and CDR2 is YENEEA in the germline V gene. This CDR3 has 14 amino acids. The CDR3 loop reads CASSNTGTAYEQYF. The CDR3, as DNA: TGTGCCAGCAGTAACACCGGGACAGCCTACGAGCAGTACTTC.

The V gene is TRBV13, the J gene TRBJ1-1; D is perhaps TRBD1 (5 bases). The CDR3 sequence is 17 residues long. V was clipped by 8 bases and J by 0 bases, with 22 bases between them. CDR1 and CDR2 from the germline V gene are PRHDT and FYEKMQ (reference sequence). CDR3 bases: TGTGCCAGCCGAGGACACCCCTTAAGACAGATGAACACTGAAGCTTTCTTT. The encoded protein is CASRGHPLRQMNTEAFF.

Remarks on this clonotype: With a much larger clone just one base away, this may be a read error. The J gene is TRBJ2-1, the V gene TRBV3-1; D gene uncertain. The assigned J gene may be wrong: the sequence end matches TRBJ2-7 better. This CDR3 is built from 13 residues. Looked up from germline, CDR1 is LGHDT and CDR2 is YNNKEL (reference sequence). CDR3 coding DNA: TGTGCCAGCAGCCAAGTGCCCTACAATGAGCAGTACTTC. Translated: CASSQVPYNEQYF.

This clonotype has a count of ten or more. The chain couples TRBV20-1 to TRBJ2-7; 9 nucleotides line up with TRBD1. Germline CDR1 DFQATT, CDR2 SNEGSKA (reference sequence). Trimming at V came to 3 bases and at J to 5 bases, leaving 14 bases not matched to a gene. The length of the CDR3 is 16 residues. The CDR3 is CSASSKDRGSFDEQYF. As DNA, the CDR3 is TGCAGTGCTAGTTCTAAGGACAGGGGCTCCTTCGACGAGCAGTACTTC.

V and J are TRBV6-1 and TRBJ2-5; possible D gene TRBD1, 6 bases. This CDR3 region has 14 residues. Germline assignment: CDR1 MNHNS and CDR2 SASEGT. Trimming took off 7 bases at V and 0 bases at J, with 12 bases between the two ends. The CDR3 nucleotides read TGTGCCAGCAACCCTGGACAGTACCAAGAGACCCAGTACTTC. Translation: CASNPGQYQETQYF.

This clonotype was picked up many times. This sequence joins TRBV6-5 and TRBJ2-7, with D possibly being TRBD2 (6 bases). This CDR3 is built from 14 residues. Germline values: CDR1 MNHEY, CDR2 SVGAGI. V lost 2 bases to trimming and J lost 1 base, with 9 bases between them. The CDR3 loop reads CASSYEGLSYEQYF. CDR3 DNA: TGTGCCAGCAGTTACGAGGGACTGTCCTACGAGCAGTACTTC.

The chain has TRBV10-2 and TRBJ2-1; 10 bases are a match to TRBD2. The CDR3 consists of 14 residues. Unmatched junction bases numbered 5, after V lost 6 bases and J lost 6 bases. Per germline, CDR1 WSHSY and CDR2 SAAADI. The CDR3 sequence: CASRLAGEGNEQFF. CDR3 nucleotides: TGCGCCAGCAGGCTAGCGGGAGAAGGCAATGAGCAGTTCTTC.

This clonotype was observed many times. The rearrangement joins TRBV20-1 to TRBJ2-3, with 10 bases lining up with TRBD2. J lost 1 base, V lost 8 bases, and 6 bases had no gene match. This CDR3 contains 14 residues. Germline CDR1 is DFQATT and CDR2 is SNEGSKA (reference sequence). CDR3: CSTSGLAGTDTQYF. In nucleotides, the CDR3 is TGCAGTACGAGCGGACTAGCGGGCACAGATACGCAGTATTTT.

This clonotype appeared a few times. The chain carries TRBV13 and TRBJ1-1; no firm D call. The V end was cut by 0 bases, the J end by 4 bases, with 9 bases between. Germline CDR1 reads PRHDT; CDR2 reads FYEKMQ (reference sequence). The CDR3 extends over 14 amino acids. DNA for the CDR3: TGTGCCAGCAGCTTAGGGTTAAGATTCACTGAAGCTTTCTTT. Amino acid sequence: CASSLGLRFTEAFF.

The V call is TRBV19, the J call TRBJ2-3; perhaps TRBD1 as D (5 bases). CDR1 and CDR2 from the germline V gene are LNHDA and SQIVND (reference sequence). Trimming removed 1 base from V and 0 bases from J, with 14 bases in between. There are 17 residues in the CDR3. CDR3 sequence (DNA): TGTGCCAGTAGTATAGCCCCGGACATAGATAGCACAGATACGCAGTATTTT. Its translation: CASSIAPDIDSTDTQYF.

The CDR3 DNA is TGTGCCACCAGTGACCGGGTAACTGGGGCCAACGTCCTGACTTTC. It encodes CATSDRVTGANVLTF. The genes are TRBV24-1 and TRBJ2-6; D not resolved. The germline gives CDR1 KGHDR, CDR2 SFDVKD. Trimming took off 4 bases at V and 2 bases at J, with 8 bases between the two ends. CDR3 length equals 15 residues.

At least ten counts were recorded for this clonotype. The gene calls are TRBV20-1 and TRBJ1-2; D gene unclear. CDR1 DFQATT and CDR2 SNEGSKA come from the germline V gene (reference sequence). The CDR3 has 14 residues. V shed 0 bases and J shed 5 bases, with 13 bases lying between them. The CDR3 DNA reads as TGCAGTGCTAGAGATTCAACGCGCCGTTATGGCTACACCTTC. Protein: CSARDSTRRYGYTF.

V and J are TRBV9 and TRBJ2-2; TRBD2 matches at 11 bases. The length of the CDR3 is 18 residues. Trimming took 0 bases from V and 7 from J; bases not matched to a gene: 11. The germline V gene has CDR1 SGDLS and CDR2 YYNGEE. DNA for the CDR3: TGTGCCAGCAGCGTAGGGGTGACAAGACTAGCGGGACGCGGGGAGCTGTTTTTT. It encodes CASSVGVTRLAGRGELFF. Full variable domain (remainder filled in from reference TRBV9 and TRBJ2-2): DSGVTQTPKHLITATGQRVTLRCSPRSGDLSVYWYQQSLDQGLQFLIQYYNGEERAKGNILERFSAQQFPDLHSELNLSSLELGDSALYFCASSVGVTRLAGRGELFFGEGSRLTVL.

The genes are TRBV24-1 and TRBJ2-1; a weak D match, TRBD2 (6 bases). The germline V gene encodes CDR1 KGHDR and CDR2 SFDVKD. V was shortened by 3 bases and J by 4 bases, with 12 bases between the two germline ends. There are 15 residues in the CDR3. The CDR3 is CATSDPRLVYNEQFF. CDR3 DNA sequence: TGTGCCACCAGTGATCCAAGACTAGTATACAATGAGCAGTTCTTC.

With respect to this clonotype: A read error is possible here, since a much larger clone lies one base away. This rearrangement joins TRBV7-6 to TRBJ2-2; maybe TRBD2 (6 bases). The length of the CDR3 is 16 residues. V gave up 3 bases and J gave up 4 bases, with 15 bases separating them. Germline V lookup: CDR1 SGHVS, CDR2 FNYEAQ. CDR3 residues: CASSLEGGISTGELFF. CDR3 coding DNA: TGTGCCAGCAGCTTGGAAGGCGGGATAAGCACCGGGGAGCTGTTTTTT. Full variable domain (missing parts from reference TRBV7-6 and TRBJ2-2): GAGVSQSPRYKVTKRGQDVALRCDPISGHVSLYWYRQALGQGPEFLTYFNYEAQQDKSGLPNDRFSAERPEGSISTLTIQRTEQRDSAMYRCASSLEGGISTGELFFGEGSRLTVL.

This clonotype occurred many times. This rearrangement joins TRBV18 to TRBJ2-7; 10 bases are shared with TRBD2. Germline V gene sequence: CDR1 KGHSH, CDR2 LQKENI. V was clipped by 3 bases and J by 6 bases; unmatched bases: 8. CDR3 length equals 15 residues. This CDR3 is CASSPESGRATEQYF. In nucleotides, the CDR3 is TGTGCCAGCTCACCGGAGAGCGGGAGGGCCACCGAGCAGTACTTC.

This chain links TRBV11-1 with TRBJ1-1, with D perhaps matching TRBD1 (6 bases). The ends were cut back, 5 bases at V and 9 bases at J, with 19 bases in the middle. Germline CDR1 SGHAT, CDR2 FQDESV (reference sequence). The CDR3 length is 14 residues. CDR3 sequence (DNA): TGTGCCAGCAGCCCACAGGGTTCCAATACTAAAGCTTTCTTT. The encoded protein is CASSPQGSNTKAFF.

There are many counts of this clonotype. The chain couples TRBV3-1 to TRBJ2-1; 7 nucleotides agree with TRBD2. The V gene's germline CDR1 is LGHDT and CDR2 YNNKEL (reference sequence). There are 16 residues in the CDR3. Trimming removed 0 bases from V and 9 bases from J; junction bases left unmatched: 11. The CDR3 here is CASSQDISAGVSEQFF. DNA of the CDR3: TGTGCCAGCAGCCAAGACATTTCGGCGGGAGTTAGTGAGCAGTTCTTC.

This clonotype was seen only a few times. Here the CDR3 DNA reads TGTGCCAGCAGCGTAGCCCCAGCAGAGACCTACGAGCAGTACTTC. It specifies CASSVAPAETYEQYF. This rearrangement joins TRBV9 to TRBJ2-7; D gene unclear. Germline V gene lookup returns CDR1 SGDLS and CDR2 YYNGEE. V shed 0 bases and J shed 2 bases, with 12 bases lying between them. The CDR3 extends over 15 amino acids.

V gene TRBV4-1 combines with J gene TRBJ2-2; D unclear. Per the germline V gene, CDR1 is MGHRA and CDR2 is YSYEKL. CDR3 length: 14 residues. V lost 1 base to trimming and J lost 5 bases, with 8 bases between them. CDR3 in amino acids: CASSQGSGTGELFF. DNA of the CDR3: TGCGCCAGCAGCCAAGGATCCGGGACCGGGGAGCTGTTTTTT.